The sequence of this TCR beta chain was determined in a study of identical twins. This clonotype occurred a few times. One entry per CDR3 protein, called by TCRdb with MiXCR from the 5' RACE reads. The repertoire includes 460,000 or so distinct CDR3 sequences, approximately 15% of them detected once, and more than 0.5% sits in the top ten. These sequences were also reported in another study, on yellow fever vaccine responses in identical twins.

The TCR comes from a woman aged 18-35 years in good health. The sample taken for sequencing was CD4+ T cells sorted from blood.

The CDR3 here is CSITISGDTQYF. CDR3 in DNA: TGCAGCATCACCATAAGCGGAGATACGCAGTATTTT. The rearrangement links TRBV29-1 to TRBJ2-3; tentative D call: TRBD2 (5 bases). CDR1 and CDR2 from the germline V gene are SQVTM and ANQGSEA. V dropped 8 bases and J dropped 5 bases, with 14 bases sitting between them. This CDR3 spans 12 amino acids.